This T cell receptor beta chain was recovered during a study of blood T cell repertoires in COVID-19. Authors' methods: The assay estimated nucleated cells by amplifying reference gene primers. Sequencing was performed with immunoSEQ multiplex PCR; in TCRdb, only in-frame clones are kept and a portion is missing. The V and J calls and the clone size are those of that table, but D and trimming were determined from the DNA. The sample lists tens of thousands of clones, 87% occurring once. This clone is a singleton in its sample. Germline V gene data show CDR1 as SGHTA and CDR2 as FQGNSA. Unmatched junction bases numbered 3, after V lost 1 base and J lost 1 base. The CDR3 consists of 15 residues.

The V and J genes are TRBV7-2 and TRBJ1-1, with TRBD1 matching over 7 bases. Sequencing was performed on peripheral blood. The source of this sequence is a human donor with acute or convalescent COVID-19. The donor label of this sample is uncertain. The CDR3: CASSLEDRANTEAFF. Written as DNA, the CDR3 is TGTGCCAGCAGCTTAGAAGACAGGGCGAACACTGAAGCTTTCTTT.